The 26 T cell receptor beta chains below were found in one sample sequenced in a study of CD8 T cells in Susac syndrome. With random hexamers, reverse transcription was performed on 0.5 to 1 ug of RNA. TCRdb re-derived calls from the immunoSEQ multiplex PCR reads in MiXCR, one entry per CDR3 protein. This table holds a few hundred thousand distinct CDR3 sequences, roughly 96% found once. The sample taken for sequencing was CD4+ T cells from PBMCs. The receptors come from a human donor with multiple sclerosis.

V is TRBV30 and J is TRBJ2-7; D unresolved. Trimming took off 0 bases at V and 7 bases at J, with 7 bases between the two ends. The CDR3 length is 11 residues. The germline V gene encodes CDR1 GTSNPN and CDR2 SVGIG (reference sequence). The DNA for the CDR3 is TGTGCCTGGAGTGTATTAGAGGAGCAGTACTTC. This codes for CAWSVLEEQYF.

This sequence joins TRBV29-1 and TRBJ2-3, with a possible D match to TRBD2 (6 bases). V was clipped by 0 bases and J by 3 bases, with 16 bases between them. The V gene's germline CDR1 is SQVTM and CDR2 ANQGSEA. The CDR3 is 16 residues long. The CDR3 coding sequence is TGCAGCGTTGAAGATTTCTCGCGGGGTGGGACAGATACGCAGTATTTT. The encoded protein is CSVEDFSRGGTDTQYF.

The rearrangement uses TRBV5-4 and TRBJ2-1, with D hard to call. The V and J ends lost 6 bases and 0 bases respectively, with 16 bases between them. Germline V gives CDR1 SGHNT, CDR2 YYREEE (reference sequence). This CDR3 contains 16 residues. The CDR3 DNA reads TGTGCCAGCACCTTTGGCGGATTTAGCTCCTACAATGAGCAGTTCTTC. This codes for CASTFGGFSSYNEQFF.

This sequence joins TRBV7-9 and TRBJ2-7, with 9 bases identical to TRBD1. CDR3 size: 14 residues. The J segment lost 6 bases and the V segment lost 1 base, leaving 4 bases of the junction unmatched. In germline, CDR1 is SEHNR, CDR2 FQNEAQ (reference sequence). The CDR3 sequence is CASSLGQGVVEQYF. DNA for the CDR3: TGTGCCAGCAGCTTAGGACAGGGGGTGGTCGAGCAGTACTTC. The full variable domain, completed using reference TRBV7-9 and TRBJ2-7, is DTGVSQNPRHKITKRGQNVTFRCDPISEHNRLYWYRQTLGQGPEFLTYFQNEAQLEKSRLLSDRFSAERPKGSFSTLEIQRTEQGDSAMYLCASSLGQGVVEQYFGPGTRLTVT.

The chain has TRBV20-1 and TRBJ2-7; unclear D gene. This CDR3 region has 14 residues. Trimming removed 2 bases at V and 2 bases at J, with 13 bases between. CDR1 and CDR2 from the germline V gene are DFQATT and SNEGSKA (reference sequence). Here the CDR3 reads CSARKLAGPYEQYF. CDR3 in DNA: TGCAGTGCTAGAAAACTCGCAGGACCCTACGAGCAGTACTTC.

V usage is TRBV7-9 and J usage is TRBJ2-7, with D possibly being TRBD2 (6 bases). This CDR3 region has 11 residues. Germline V lookup: CDR1 SEHNR, CDR2 FQNEAQ (reference sequence). The germline V and J ends were trimmed by 5 bases and 7 bases, with 9 bases remaining between them. CDR3 DNA: TGTGCCAGCAGCCTGACTAGAGAGCAGTACTTC. Translating it yields CASSLTREQYF.

The chain combines TRBV9 with TRBJ1-6; no firm D call. The CDR3 spans 15 residues. Germline V gene lookup returns CDR1 SGDLS and CDR2 YYNGEE. V lost 2 bases and J lost 4, with 10 bases in between. The CDR3 nucleotides read TGTGCCAGCAGCGTGGACGGAACTTATAATTCACCCCTCCACTTT. This sequence encodes CASSVDGTYNSPLHF.

The genes are TRBV3-1 and TRBJ2-2, with a possible D match to TRBD2 (5 bases). The V gene lost 0 bases and the J gene lost 3 bases, with 11 bases spanning the gap. Per the germline V gene, CDR1 is LGHDT and CDR2 is YNNKEL (reference sequence). The CDR3 has 16 amino acids. The CDR3 sequence is CASSQDPSGYTGELFF. CDR3 nucleotides: TGTGCCAGCAGCCAAGATCCCAGCGGCTACACCGGGGAGCTGTTTTTT.

The chain employs TRBV18 and TRBJ2-3; D unresolved. Germline V gene lookup returns CDR1 KGHSH and CDR2 LQKENI. The CDR3 spans 12 residues. V was shortened by 3 bases and J by 7 bases, with 8 bases between the two germline ends. DNA for the CDR3: TGTGCCAGCTCACCCCCTACAAATACGCAGTATTTT. Translated: CASSPPTNTQYF.

The genes are TRBV23-1 and TRBJ1-2, with TRBD1 identical over 9 bases. TRBV23-1 is known as an ORF, though its function is uncertain. J was trimmed by 3 bases and V by 2 bases; bases with no gene match: 4. CDR3 length: 15 residues. CDR3 nucleotides: TGCGCCAGCAGTCAAATGGGACAGGGTTACTATGGCTACACCTTC. Residues: CASSQMGQGYYGYTF.

This clonotype has just one count. The gene calls are TRBV5-1 and TRBJ1-3, with D uncertain. There are 14 residues in the CDR3. Trimming shortened V by 0 bases and J by 2 bases, and 6 bases separated the two germline ends. Germline V CDR1 and CDR2: SGHRS, YFSETQ. Here the CDR3 reads CASSLGATGNTIYF. The CDR3 DNA reads as TGCGCCAGCAGCTTGGGAGCTACTGGAAACACCATATATTTT.

The chain couples TRBV7-9 to TRBJ2-1; 13 nucleotides line up with TRBD2. Germline V gene sequence: CDR1 SEHNR, CDR2 FQNEAQ (reference sequence). V was pared by 1 base and J by 11 bases, with 5 bases of the junction left unmatched. The CDR3 extends over 15 amino acids. In nucleotides, the CDR3 is TGTGCCAGCAGCTTAGGAGGGACTAGCGGGGCGCAGCAGTTCTTC. Its protein product is CASSLGGTSGAQQFF.

The V call is TRBV7-6, the J call TRBJ2-3, with D possibly called TRBD1 or TRBD2 (6 bases each). Germline V gene data show CDR1 as SGHVS and CDR2 as FNYEAQ. Trimming took off 2 bases at V and 2 bases at J, with 20 bases between the two ends. CDR3 length equals 18 residues. CDR3 residues: CASSLISAGGANTDTQYF. The CDR3 DNA follows: TGTGCCAGCAGCTTAATCTCCGCCGGGGGCGCCAACACAGATACGCAGTATTTT.

This rearrangement joins TRBV25-1 to TRBJ2-3; D is perhaps TRBD1 or TRBD2 (6 bases each). From germline, CDR1 is MGHDK and CDR2 SYGVNS. This CDR3 spans 18 amino acids. The V and J ends lost 2 bases and 4 bases respectively, with 22 bases between them. The CDR3 bases are TGTGCCAGCAGTGAAACCGATTCCCTCGGGGGCAATGCAGATACGCAGTATTTT. Amino acids: CASSETDSLGGNADTQYF.

This clonotype occurred once. The chain combines TRBV20-1 with TRBJ2-5, with TRBD2 identical over 10 bases. The germline V gene has CDR1 DFQATT and CDR2 SNEGSKA (reference sequence). This CDR3 is built from 16 residues. V gave up 3 bases and J gave up 0 bases; unmatched junction bases: 7. The CDR3 region is CSARTLAGSYQETQYF. Written as DNA, the CDR3 is TGCAGTGCTAGGACACTAGCGGGGTCGTACCAAGAGACCCAGTACTTC.

This clonotype was detected only once. This chain links TRBV2 with TRBJ2-1, with D perhaps matching TRBD1 (6 bases). The CDR3 is 13 amino acids. Trimming stripped 8 bases from V and 5 bases from J, with 13 bases between. The germline V gene has CDR1 SNHLY and CDR2 FYNNEI. The DNA of the CDR3 is TGTGCCAGCGGGGGCGAGTGGCACAATGAGCAGTTCTTC. It yields the protein CASGGEWHNEQFF.

The rearrangement links TRBV27 to TRBJ2-7; 7 bases match TRBD2. Germline V gene lookup returns CDR1 MNHEY and CDR2 SMNVEV (reference sequence). With 3 bases clipped from V and 9 bases from J, the junction kept 20 bases outside the gene matches. The CDR3 consists of 17 residues. As DNA, the CDR3 is TGTGCCAGCAGTTTCCGCAGGGTCGGTCTAGCGGATACGAGGCAGTACTTC. It translates to CASSFRRVGLADTRQYF.

This chain connects TRBV7-9 to TRBJ1-5, with D uncertain. Trimming cost V 8 bases and J 7 bases, with 6 bases left between them. The CDR3 runs to 10 residues. Germline V gene lookup returns CDR1 SEHNR and CDR2 FQNEAQ (reference sequence). This chain's CDR3 is CASGSQPQHF. The CDR3 coding sequence is TGTGCCAGCGGGTCCCAGCCCCAGCATTTT. Full variable domain (rest looked up from reference TRBV7-9 and TRBJ1-5): DTGVSQNPRHKITKRGQNVTFRCDPISEHNRLYWYRQTLGQGPEFLTYFQNEAQLEKSRLLSDRFSAERPKGSFSTLEIQRTEQGDSAMYLCASGSQPQHFGDGTRLSIL.

The rearrangement links TRBV21-1 to TRBJ2-3; the D call TRBD2 from the table was never checked on the DNA. TRBV21-1 is shown as a pseudogene. This CDR3 region has 14 residues. The CDR3: CASSNDRESDTQYF. In DNA form, the CDR3 reads TGTGCCAGCAGCAATGATAGGGAGTCTGATACGCAGTATTTT.

The chain links TRBV3-1 to TRBJ2-2; D might be TRBD1 or TRBD2, each matching 6 bases. Looked up from germline, CDR1 is LGHDT and CDR2 is YNNKEL (reference sequence). The V and J ends lost 2 bases and 11 bases respectively, with 9 bases between them. CDR3 size: 12 residues. CDR3: CASSQPGGELFF. The CDR3 DNA follows: TGTGCCAGCAGCCAACCCGGGGGCGAGCTGTTTTTT.

The V call is TRBV29-1, the J call TRBJ1-2; TRBD1 matches at 9 bases. Germline V gives CDR1 SQVTM, CDR2 ANQGSEA. J gave up 5 bases and V 6 bases, and 7 bases lay outside the gene matches. The CDR3 is made up of 13 amino acids. Here the CDR3 DNA reads TGCAGCGTCTCGGACAGGGGCGCGTATGGCTACACCTTC. Protein: CSVSDRGAYGYTF.

The V and J genes are TRBV6-6 and TRBJ1-5; no clear D gene. V lost 2 bases, J lost 2 bases, and 7 bases lay in between. The CDR3 sequence is 14 residues long. Germline assignment: CDR1 MNHNY and CDR2 SVGAGI (reference sequence). This CDR3 is CASSYKWGNQPQHF. CDR3 bases: TGTGCCAGCAGTTACAAGTGGGGCAATCAGCCCCAGCATTTT.

The CDR3, as DNA: TGTGCCAGCAGCGCACGCAGGGGGCGAAACACCGGGGAGCTGTTTTTT. The encoded protein is CASSARRGRNTGELFF. The chain couples TRBV13 to TRBJ2-2; 8 nucleotides align to TRBD1. The length of the CDR3 is 16 residues. Germline assignment: CDR1 PRHDT and CDR2 FYEKMQ (reference sequence). Losses at the gene ends were 5 bases for V and 2 bases for J; bases not matched to a gene: 7.

The gene calls are TRBV2 and TRBJ2-2; D might be TRBD1 (6 bases). This CDR3 has 16 residues. The V end lost 1 base, the J end lost 2 bases, and 11 bases lay between the germline ends. Germline loops: CDR1 SNHLY, CDR2 FYNNEI. CDR3 sequence: CASSEVGQLNTGELFF. CDR3 sequence (DNA): TGTGCCAGCAGTGAAGTTGGACAGTTAAACACCGGGGAGCTGTTTTTT. Variable domain in full (rest from reference TRBV2 and TRBJ2-2): EPEVTQTPSHQVTQMGQEVILRCVPISNHLYFYWYRQILGQKVEFLVSFYNNEISEKSEIFDDQFSVERPDGSNFTLKIRSTKLEDSAMYFCASSEVGQLNTGELFFGEGSRLTVL.

This clonotype has only one observation. The V gene is TRBV15, the J gene TRBJ2-7; D is unresolved. The CDR3 has 15 amino acids. Germline V lookup: CDR1 LNHNV, CDR2 YYDKDF (reference sequence). V was clipped by 0 bases and J by 5 bases, with 14 bases between them. CDR3 amino acids: CATSRDVLKGNEQYF. CDR3 DNA: TGTGCCACCAGCAGAGATGTCTTGAAGGGTAACGAGCAGTACTTC.

The CDR3 DNA reads TGCGCCAGCAGCCAAGATCCTAGCGGGGGGGCCTCAGATACGCAGTATTTT. Protein sequence: CASSQDPSGGASDTQYF. The chain is built from TRBV4-1 and TRBJ2-3; 12 nucleotides align to TRBD2. The J segment lost 4 bases and the V segment lost 0 bases, leaving 5 bases of the junction unmatched. CDR3 length: 17 amino acids. From germline, CDR1 is MGHRA and CDR2 YSYEKL.